This paragraph reports one T cell receptor (beta chain). This receptor's antigen is unknown. No qualities accompany the bases; no much larger clone lies one base away. This sample is part of a study of T cell repertoires in cytomegalovirus infection (dated by TCRdb to the late 2010s). Study-level background: The HLA type of each donor mattered for the analysis, because public TCR beta signatures pointed to carriage of CMV infection along with the matching HLA type. Broader findings and caveats from the paper: In the ex vivo response, HLA-C-restricted CMV-specific TCR beta clonotypes were dominant, and in two of eight donors the single most frequent clonotype came from this HLA-C-restricted group. In both this cohort and an independent roughly 330-donor cohort, the cumulative frequency of public TCR beta family members distinguished carriers of CMV infection plus the relevant HLA type.

The CDR3 runs 12 amino acids, cysteine and phenylalanine included. Only the CDR3 DNA stays, 36 bases, in frame from base 1. V is clipped by 4 bases and J by 0 bases, and the sequence between their germline boundaries is 4 bases long. Taken from the germline V gene, the CDR1 and CDR2 loops are SGHDT and YYEEEE. TCRdb shows the sequencer as Illumina HiSeq 1500. TCRdb redid the processing of the public reads, applying fastp at Q25 and MiXCR, and retained in-frame beta chains. Rows with one shared CDR3 protein collapse into an entry with the most common genes and DNA. For this sample there are 150,000 or so distinct CDR3 sequences; 23% appear just once. Approximately 10% of the sample rests with the top ten.

Recombination joined TRBV5-6 with TRBJ2-5; the D gene is not confidently resolved. Material: PBMCs. The sequence came from a human donor in good health (CMV status not recorded). Some clones in this sample may be carry-over from other donors' samples. The CDR3 amino acid sequence is: CASSLDQETQYF. The base sequence is TGTGCCAGCAGCCTGGACCAAGAGACCCAGTACTTC. Where the CDR3 stops, the reference TRBV5-6 and TRBJ2-5 genes take over; the full variable domain is DAGVTQSPTHLIKTRGQQVTLRCSPKSGHDTVSWYQQALGQGPQFIFQYYEEEERQRGNFPDRFSGHQFPNYSSELNVNALLLGDSALYLCASSLDQETQYFGPGTRLLVL.